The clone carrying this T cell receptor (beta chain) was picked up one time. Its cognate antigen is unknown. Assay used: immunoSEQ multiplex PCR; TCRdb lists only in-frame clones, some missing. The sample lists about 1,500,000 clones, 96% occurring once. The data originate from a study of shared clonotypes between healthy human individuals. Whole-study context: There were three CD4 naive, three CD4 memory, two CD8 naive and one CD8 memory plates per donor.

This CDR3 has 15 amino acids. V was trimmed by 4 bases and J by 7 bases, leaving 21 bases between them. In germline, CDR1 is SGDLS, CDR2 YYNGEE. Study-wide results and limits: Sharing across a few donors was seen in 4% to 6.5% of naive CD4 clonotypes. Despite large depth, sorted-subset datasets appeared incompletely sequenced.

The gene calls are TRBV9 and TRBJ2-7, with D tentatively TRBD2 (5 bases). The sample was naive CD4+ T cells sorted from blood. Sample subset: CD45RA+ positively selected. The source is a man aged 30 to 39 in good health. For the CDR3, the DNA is TGTGCCAGCAGCTCGAGTCCGGGAAGACTCGCGGAGCAGTACTTC. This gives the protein CASSSSPGRLAEQYF.